Following are 10 T cell receptor beta chains from one sample sequenced in a study of radiotherapy plus CTLA-4 blockade in lung cancer. Here immunoSEQ multiplex PCR was the method, and the copy in TCRdb shows in-frame clones only, minus some. The table records tens of thousands of clones, approximately 70% of them present only once. The sample consisted of peripheral blood, taken from a patient treated with radiotherapy plus ipilimumab. The receptor source for this set is a human donor with non-small cell lung cancer who had stable disease on radiotherapy plus ipilimumab.

The chain uses TRBV7-9 and TRBJ2-2; 13 nucleotides agree with TRBD2. With V trimmed by 5 bases and J by 5 bases, 8 bases remained unmatched. Per the germline V gene, CDR1 is SEHNR and CDR2 is FQNEAQ (reference sequence). CDR3 length: 17 residues. CDR3 sequence: CASSPRGTSGITGELFF. The CDR3 nucleotides read TGTGCCAGCAGCCCCAGGGGGACTAGCGGGATTACCGGGGAGCTGTTTTTT.

The V call is TRBV27, the J call TRBJ2-4; no clear D. The germline V gene has CDR1 MNHEY and CDR2 SMNVEV (reference sequence). V lost 9 bases, J lost 7 bases, and 13 bases lay in between. CDR3 length equals 12 residues. The CDR3 DNA follows: TGTGCCAGTAGAAGCAGTACGAACATTCAGTACTTC. Translation gives CASRSSTNIQYF.

This clone was counted once. The chain recombines TRBV28 with TRBJ1-1, with TRBD1 identical over 8 bases. Germline V gives CDR1 MDHEN, CDR2 SYDVKM. The CDR3 has 16 residues. Trimming cost V 5 bases and J 11 bases; bases outside gene matches: 19. DNA of the CDR3: TGTGCCAGCAGTGCAAACCCGCGGACAGGGCGGGAGAGGGCTTTCTTT. This gives the protein CASSANPRTGRERAFF. Looking up the rest from reference TRBV28 and TRBJ1-1 gives the full variable domain: DVKVTQSSRYLVKRTGEKVFLECVQDMDHENMFWYRQDPGLGLRLIYFSYDVKMKEKGDIPEGYSVSREKKERFSLILESASTNQTSMYLCASSANPRTGRERAFFGQGTRLTVV.

The chain recombines TRBV6-5 with TRBJ2-5; D gene unclear. The CDR3 sequence is 11 residues long. CDR1 is MNHEY and CDR2 is SVGAGI in the germline V gene. The V end lost 2 bases, the J end lost 2 bases, and 0 bases lay between the germline ends. The CDR3 sequence is CASSYQETQYF. CDR3 coding DNA: TGTGCCAGCAGTTACCAAGAGACCCAGTACTTC.

V and J are TRBV18 and TRBJ2-2; D is undetermined. The CDR3 consists of 13 residues. With 2 bases removed from V and 4 bases from J, the gap between germline ends came to 5 bases. The germline gives CDR1 KGHSH, CDR2 LQKENI. CDR3: CASSPDLTGELFF. CDR3 nucleotides: TGTGCCAGCTCACCAGACCTCACCGGGGAGCTGTTTTTT.

The V and J genes are TRBV4-2 and TRBJ2-1, with 8 bases fitting TRBD1. CDR3 length: 17 residues. Germline CDR1 reads LGHNA; CDR2 reads YNFKEQ. V trimming: 0 bases; J trimming: 6 bases; junction bases outside the gene matches: 10. CDR3 nucleotide sequence: TGTGCCAGCAGCCAAGATCGGGGGACAGGTGCCTTCAATGAGCAGTTCTTC. Its translation is CASSQDRGTGAFNEQFF.

The CDR3 DNA reads TGTGCCAGCAGTGCGAAGGTTGGATCTGAAGCTTTCTTT. Translation gives CASSAKVGSEAFF. The chain has TRBV2 and TRBJ1-1; D is unresolved. This CDR3 is 13 amino acids long. Germline CDR1 and CDR2: SNHLY and FYNNEI. The V end lost 4 bases, the J end lost 6 bases, and 12 bases lay between the germline ends.

This chain links TRBV25-1 with TRBJ2-7; D call uncertain. Trimming removed 0 bases at V and 2 bases at J, with 5 bases between. The germline gives CDR1 MGHDK, CDR2 SYGVNS. The CDR3 is 13 residues long. The CDR3 sequence is CASSEYWAYEQYF. For the CDR3, the DNA is TGTGCCAGCAGTGAATATTGGGCCTACGAGCAGTACTTC.

V is TRBV30 and J is TRBJ1-5; D gene unclear. Per germline, CDR1 GTSNPN and CDR2 SVGIG (reference sequence). This CDR3 region has 14 residues. The V end was cut by 3 bases, the J end by 3 bases, with 12 bases between. The CDR3 bases are TGTGCCTGGAGCGTAAGAAAAATCAATCAGCCCCAGCATTTT. Protein: CAWSVRKINQPQHF.

This clone showed up just a few times. V and J are TRBV19 and TRBJ2-1, with D maybe TRBD2 (5 bases). Germline V lookup: CDR1 LNHDA, CDR2 SQIVND (reference sequence). V was trimmed by 3 bases and J by 0 bases, leaving 12 bases between them. CDR3 size: 16 residues. The CDR3 nucleotides read TGTGCCAGTAGTATTTCTGGGCGGGCCTCCTACAATGAGCAGTTCTTC. Its protein product is CASSISGRASYNEQFF.